Below are 24 T cell receptor beta chains sequenced from a single sample in a study of blood T cells in healthy people across ages. Next came a second PCR, run for about 7 to 12 cycles, which used a sample-barcoded 5' primer along with a J-beta primer mix. TCRdb itself ran the 5' RACE reads through MiXCR, one entry per CDR3 protein. This sample has hundreds of thousands of distinct CDR3 sequences, with around 32% found just once. The sequenced material came from blood. These receptors originate from a woman of 80 years or more in good health.

The J gene is TRBJ1-1, the V gene TRBV7-8; 7 positions match TRBD1. The CDR3 contains 21 residues. Germline V gene lookup returns CDR1 SGHVS and CDR2 FQNEAQ. V shed 2 bases, J shed 1 base, and the junction held 22 bases outside the gene matches. The CDR3 loop reads CASSLIVRGGLQGPGNTEAFF. CDR3 DNA sequence: TGTGCCAGCAGCTTAATAGTTCGAGGGGGATTACAGGGGCCCGGGAACACTGAAGCTTTCTTT.

Details on this clonotype: Sequence at one end of the junction differs from germline and may be a read error. The chain couples TRBV7-7 to TRBJ2-1; 8 bases align to TRBD1. Germline V gene data show CDR1 as SSHAT and CDR2 as FNYEAQ (reference sequence). This CDR3 spans 15 amino acids. CDR3 sequence reads: CTSSLGQGLRETQFF. Here the CDR3 DNA reads TGTACCAGCAGCTTAGGACAGGGCCTGAGAGAGACCCAGTTCTTC. Drawing the rest from reference TRBV7-7 and TRBJ2-1, the complete variable domain is GAGVSQSPRYKVTKRGQDVTLRCDPISSHATLYWYQQALGQGPEFLTYFNYEAQPDKSGLPSDRFSAERPEGSISTLTIQRTEQRDSAMYRCTSSLGQGLRETQFFGPGTRLTVL.

This clonotype was counted at least ten times. The chain has TRBV29-1 and TRBJ2-1; unclear D gene. V was shortened by 6 bases and J by 3 bases, with 15 bases between the two germline ends. CDR3 size: 14 residues. CDR1 SQVTM and CDR2 ANQGSEA come from the germline V gene. CDR3 region: CSVYHETVYNEQFF. Written as DNA, the CDR3 is TGCAGCGTCTATCACGAGACGGTCTACAATGAGCAGTTCTTC.

The chain couples TRBV9 to TRBJ2-5; 8 bases align to TRBD2. The germline V gene encodes CDR1 SGDLS and CDR2 YYNGEE. The J segment lost 11 bases and the V segment lost 5 bases, leaving 20 bases of the junction unmatched. The CDR3 consists of 16 residues. The DNA for the CDR3 is TGTGCCAGCAGTGCTAGTGCGGGACTAGGCTGCAATGAGCAGTACTTC. It yields the protein CASSASAGLGCNEQYF.

This clonotype was seen a handful of times. The J gene is TRBJ1-2, the V gene TRBV4-3, with 8 bases lining up with TRBD1. Germline CDR1 reads LGHNA; CDR2 reads YSLEER. CDR3 length equals 16 residues. The junction had 4 bases not matched to a gene; V was cut back by 0 bases and J by 1 base. Here the CDR3 DNA reads TGCGCCAGCAGCCAAGATCGGACAGGGCTTAACTATGGCTACACCTTC. Its translation is CASSQDRTGLNYGYTF.

In its sample, this clonotype was seen a few times. A clone one base away is much larger, so this may be a read error. V usage is TRBV4-1 and J usage is TRBJ2-1, with TRBD1 matching 8 bases. J was trimmed by 13 bases and V by 4 bases; bases with no gene match: 18. The CDR3 is 16 amino acids. Germline lookup yields CDR1 MGHRA and CDR2 YSYEKL. CDR3: CASSPTLGTGRETQFF. CDR3 in DNA: TGCGCCAGCAGCCCGACCCTAGGGACAGGCCGGGAGACCCAGTTCTTC.

This clonotype has just a few counts. It may be a read error: a sequence one base away is much more abundant. The chain carries TRBV20-1 and TRBJ2-5; 8 bases line up with TRBD1. Germline lookup yields CDR1 DFQATT and CDR2 SNEGSKA (reference sequence). The V gene end was trimmed by 4 bases and the J gene end by 11 bases; junction bases not matched to a gene: 15. The CDR3 has 14 amino acids. The CDR3 reads CSATRTGSLNEQYF. The CDR3 DNA reads as TGCAGTGCTACCCGGACAGGGTCTTTAAATGAGCAGTACTTC.

For this clonotype: Given a much more abundant clone one base away, this may be a read error. CDR3 residues: CANRPGTVYNEQFF. The CDR3 coding sequence is TGTGCCAACAGACCCGGGACAGTATACAATGAGCAGTTCTTC. The chain employs TRBV3-1 and TRBJ2-1; 7 bases are shared with TRBD1. V shed 10 bases and J 4 bases; nucleotides not matched to a gene: 10. Looked up from germline, CDR1 is LGHDT and CDR2 is YNNKEL (reference sequence). CDR3 length equals 14 residues.

This chain joins TRBV29-1 and TRBJ1-2; 7 positions match TRBD1. Germline V gene sequence: CDR1 SQVTM, CDR2 ANQGSEA. The CDR3 spans 15 residues. V lost 4 bases to trimming and J lost 1 base; unmatched junction nucleotides: 9. CDR3 sequence reads: CSVGATTGVNYGYTF. CDR3 in DNA: TGCAGCGTTGGGGCCACTACAGGGGTTAACTATGGCTACACCTTC.

This clonotype came up many times. The chain carries TRBV20-1 and TRBJ2-5; TRBD2 matches at 8 bases. The V and J ends lost 1 base and 8 bases, in that order; junction bases with no gene match: 18. Germline loops: CDR1 DFQATT, CDR2 SNEGSKA (reference sequence). The CDR3 runs 17 residues. As DNA, the CDR3 is TGCAGTGCTAGAGGAGGGCTAGCGGGCACCCCGGGGGATACCCAGTACTTC. Protein: CSARGGLAGTPGDTQYF.

The chain couples TRBV11-2 to TRBJ1-5; TRBD1 might be the D (6 bases). Germline V gives CDR1 SGHAT, CDR2 FQNNGV. This CDR3 has 15 residues. V lost 2 bases to trimming and J lost 7 bases, with 15 bases between them. Here the CDR3 DNA reads TGTGCCAGCAGCTTAAACAGGGAATCTTGGCAGCCCCAGCATTTT. Its translation is CASSLNRESWQPQHF.

The chain carries TRBV7-9 and TRBJ2-7; 7 positions match TRBD2. The CDR3 length is 15 residues. The germline V gene encodes CDR1 SEHNR and CDR2 FQNEAQ (reference sequence). J lost 3 bases, V lost 3 bases, and 8 bases had no gene match. CDR3: CASSLAQAGFYEQYF. The CDR3 DNA reads as TGTGCCAGCAGCTTGGCGCAAGCGGGGTTCTACGAGCAGTACTTC.

This clonotype was observed many times. The gene calls are TRBV6-4 and TRBJ2-1; D perhaps matches TRBD2 (6 bases). The germline V and J ends were trimmed by 6 bases and 8 bases, with 14 bases remaining between them. The germline gives CDR1 MRHNA, CDR2 SNTAGT. The CDR3 has 13 residues. CDR3 region: CASSPRGFDEQFF. In nucleotides, the CDR3 is TGTGCCAGCAGCCCTCGGGGGTTCGATGAGCAGTTCTTC.

This clonotype showed up just a few times. The genes are TRBV19 and TRBJ2-1, with D perhaps TRBD1 (5 bases). The CDR3 totals 15 residues. Trimming shortened V by 3 bases and J by 6 bases, and 15 bases separated the two germline ends. Germline CDR1 is LNHDA and CDR2 is SQIVND (reference sequence). The CDR3 sequence is CASSIGAGLSNEQFF. CDR3 DNA: TGTGCCAGTAGTATTGGGGCAGGGCTCTCCAATGAGCAGTTCTTC.

This clonotype was seen repeatedly, ten times or more. CDR3 amino acids: CSARVTGLRTTEAFF. The CDR3 DNA sequence: TGCAGTGCGCGAGTAACAGGGTTAAGAACCACTGAAGCTTTCTTT. The chain recombines TRBV20-1 with TRBJ1-1, with D perhaps matching TRBD1 (6 bases). CDR3 length: 15 amino acids. Germline V gene sequence: CDR1 DFQATT, CDR2 SNEGSKA (reference sequence). Trimming took 6 bases from V and 4 from J, leaving 21 bases between them.

This sequence joins TRBV28 and TRBJ1-4; D is uncertain. This CDR3 is built from 15 residues. Germline values: CDR1 MDHEN, CDR2 SYDVKM. V dropped 5 bases and J dropped 4 bases, with 14 bases sitting between them. The CDR3 is CASSAFSLGNEKLFF. CDR3 nucleotide sequence: TGTGCCAGCAGTGCCTTCAGCCTCGGTAATGAAAAACTGTTTTTT.

Points on this clonotype: Being one base from a much bigger clone, this may be a read error. J is TRBJ2-1 and V is TRBV7-2; a possible D gene is TRBD1 (5 bases). V shed 1 base and J shed 5 bases, with 6 bases lying between them. Germline values: CDR1 SGHTA, CDR2 FQGNSA. The CDR3 has 13 amino acids. The CDR3 region is CTSSLVGDNEQFF. In nucleotides, the CDR3 is TGTACCAGCAGCTTAGTAGGGGACAATGAGCAGTTCTTC.

This clonotype was counted a few times. With a much larger clone just one base away, this may be a read error. This rearrangement joins TRBV7-2 to TRBJ2-1; the D is unclear. Gene TRBJ2-7 matches the end of the DNA better, so the J call may be wrong. Germline CDR1 and CDR2: SGHTA and FQGNSA. This CDR3 contains 15 residues. CDR3 coding DNA: TGTGCCAGCAGCTTAGCACTAAACTCCTACAATGAGCAGTACTTC. It encodes CASSLALNSYNEQYF.

This clonotype was found a few times. The rearrangement uses TRBV21-1 and TRBJ2-3; TRBD2, the D gene given by the table, was not confirmed from the DNA. TRBV21-1 is a pseudogene segment. The CDR3 runs to 14 residues. CDR3 DNA sequence: TGTGCCAGCATCAACCCGAGTCGAGGGTATACGCAGTATTTT. Amino acid sequence: CASINPSRGYTQYF.

The chain combines TRBV7-2 with TRBJ2-3; D is possibly TRBD1 (5 bases). With 1 base removed from V and 3 bases from J, the gap between germline ends came to 14 bases. Germline V lookup: CDR1 SGHTA, CDR2 FQGNSA. The CDR3 is 16 amino acids. The CDR3 sequence is CASSLGGAAGTDTQYF. The DNA of the CDR3 is TGTGCCAGCAGCTTAGGGGGTGCAGCAGGGACAGATACGCAGTATTTT.

This clonotype was observed a few times. The gene calls are TRBV18 and TRBJ2-6; D is perhaps TRBD1 or TRBD2 (5 bases each). This CDR3 has 17 amino acids. The germline CDR1 and CDR2 sequences are KGHSH and LQKENI. The V gene lost 4 bases and the J gene lost 1 base, with 14 bases spanning the gap. CDR3 DNA: TGTGCCAGCTCACTCCGGGACCCGGGGTCTGGGGCCAACGTCCTGACTTTC. Its translation is CASSLRDPGSGANVLTF.

This clonotype was seen more than once but under ten times. The rearrangement joins TRBV5-1 to TRBJ1-1, with D hard to call. Germline V lookup: CDR1 SGHRS, CDR2 YFSETQ. V was trimmed by 4 bases and J by 4 bases, leaving 17 bases between them. This CDR3 has 15 residues. For the CDR3, the DNA is TGCGCCAGCAGCCCGGCCGGGAGGGCGCCCACTGAAGCTTTCTTT. Encoded protein: CASSPAGRAPTEAFF.

V gene TRBV7-2 combines with J gene TRBJ1-1; TRBD1 agrees at 11 bases. Trimming at V came to 5 bases and at J to 8 bases, leaving 7 bases not matched to a gene. There are 14 residues in the CDR3. Germline CDR1 is SGHTA and CDR2 is FQGNSA. The DNA for the CDR3 is TGTGCCAGCAGCATCACCGGGACAGGGGGAGAAGCTTTCTTT. It encodes CASSITGTGGEAFF.

There are many counts of this clonotype. This rearrangement joins TRBV6-5 to TRBJ2-7, with 9 bases fitting TRBD1. The CDR3 spans 14 residues. The germline V gene has CDR1 MNHEY and CDR2 SVGAGI. V lost 6 bases and J lost 3; bases outside the gene matches: 6. CDR3: CASRKGQGLYEQYF. The CDR3 DNA is TGTGCCAGCAGAAAGGGACAGGGCCTCTACGAGCAGTACTTC.